This T cell receptor (beta chain) was retrieved from a study of OX40 agonist ivuxolimab in advanced cancers. The wider study: It was ivuxolimab, an agonistic anti-OX40 (CD134) antibody, that patients were treated with. Those treated in dose escalation had hepatocellular carcinoma, melanoma, renal cell cancer or head and neck cancer. Overall study results and limits: On average, CD8+ T cells had more expanded clones than CD4+.

V shed 6 bases and J shed 4 bases, with 14 bases lying between them. The CDR3 loop spans 14 amino acids. In germline, CDR1 is SGHVS, CDR2 FNYEAQ. Of note for this clone: The antigen remains unidentified.

Some clones are missing from TCRdb's copy, which holds only in-frame ones; the method was immunoSEQ multiplex PCR. The sample carries 70,000 or so clones, around 90% recorded once. The sample consisted of CD4+ or CD8+ T cells sorted from blood, taken in a trial of the OX40 agonist ivuxolimab. This TCR was recovered from an adult with an advanced solid tumor such as melanoma, head and neck, liver or kidney cancer. The rearrangement links TRBV7-6 to TRBJ2-3; D perhaps matches TRBD1 (7 bases). Here the CDR3 reads CASRSRGVADTQYF. The CDR3 DNA reads as TGTGCCAGCAGGTCCAGGGGGGTCGCAGATACGCAGTATTTT.